This is a list of T cell receptor beta chains from one sample in a study of early T cells in non-severe SARS-CoV-2 infection. One entry per CDR3 protein, called by TCRdb with MiXCR from the 5' RACE reads. This table holds about 35,000 distinct CDR3 sequences, about 6% found once. Input material: whole blood. The receptors shown here come from an adult who was a healthcare worker with PCR-confirmed SARS-CoV-2 infection or an uninfected control (not recorded which). The CDR3 runs from the conserved cysteine through the conserved F or W. D genes are given only for firm matches. Some rows mark clone size as missing; the rest say once, few, many or name a class of expanded clone.

V	size	D	J	DNA	CDR3
TRBV20-1	many	TRBD1	TRBJ1-2	TGCAGTGCTCGGACAGGGGCCGACTATGGCTACACCTTC	CSARTGADYGYTF
TRBV7-9	many	-	TRBJ1-2	TGTGCCAGCAGCCCAATGTTCTCCCCGACAAGACTCTATGGCTACACCTTC	CASSPMFSPTRLYGYTF
TRBV20-1	many	TRBD2	TRBJ2-1	TGCAGTGCTAGACCTAGCGGGAGCCATGAGCAGTTCTTC	CSARPSGSHEQFF
TRBV29-1	many	TRBD2	TRBJ2-6	TGCAGCGTTGATACTAGCGGGAGCTCTGGGGCCAACGTCCTGACTTTC	CSVDTSGSSGANVLTF
TRBV20-1	many	-	TRBJ2-5	TGCAGTGCACCTGCTTGGGGGTCGGGCCAAGAGACCCAGTACTTC	CSAPAWGSGQETQYF
TRBV29-1	many	TRBD1	TRBJ2-2	TGCAGCGTTCGGACAGGGACTGCAAACACCGGGGAGCTGTTTTTT	CSVRTGTANTGELFF
TRBV29-1	many	TRBD2	TRBJ2-2	TGCAGCGTCCGTACTAGCGGGAACGCCGGGGAGCTGTTTTTT	CSVRTSGNAGELFF
TRBV9	-	-	TRBJ2-5	TGTGCCAGCAGCGAGAGGGTCACGCCAGAGACCCAGTACTTC	CASSERVTPETQYF
TRBV9	many	-	TRBJ2-5	TGTGCCAGCAGCGTAGTGGGTAGCCCGGGAGAGACCCAGTACTTC	CASSVVGSPGETQYF
TRBV6-5	many	-	TRBJ2-3	TGTGCCAGCAGTTACGCGAGCGGGCTATACACAGATACGCAGTATTTT	CASSYASGLYTDTQYF
TRBV29-1	many	-	TRBJ2-2	TGCAGCGTTGAAAGGCACTCGAACACCGGGGAGCTGTTTTTT	CSVERHSNTGELFF
TRBV12-3/TRBV12-4	-	-	TRBJ1-1	TGTGCCAGCTGTACCCCGGACAGGAACACTGAAGCTTTCTTT	CASCTPDRNTEAFF
TRBV12-3/TRBV12-4	few	TRBD2	TRBJ2-7	TGTGCCAGCAGTTCAGCTAGCGGGATGGTCGAGCAGTACTTC	CASSSASGMVEQYF
TRBV10-3	many	-	TRBJ2-7	TGTGCCATCAGCCTAAGGACCAGCTCCTACGAGCAGTACTTC	CAISLRTSSYEQYF
TRBV28	few	-	TRBJ1-6	TGTGCCAGCAGCCCCGCGGGAGGCAATTCACCCCTCCACTTT	CASSPAGGNSPLHF
TRBV11-2	many	-	TRBJ2-7	TGTGCCAGCAGCTTAGATTATCAGGCGCTCTACGAGCAGTACTTC	CASSLDYQALYEQYF
TRBV20-1	medium-sized	TRBD2	TRBJ2-2	TGCAGTGCTGGGGCGGGAGTGTCTGGGGAGCTGTTTTTT	CSAGAGVSGELFF
TRBV6-5	many	TRBD1	TRBJ1-1	TGTGCCAGCAGTTACTCCCTAAATCTGGGACAGGGTACTGAAGCTTTCTTT	CASSYSLNLGQGTEAFF
TRBV6-5	-	-	TRBJ2-7	TGTGCCAGCCTTTCCGGGACAAGCTACGAGCAGTACTTC	CASLSGTSYEQYF
TRBV5-6	medium-sized	-	TRBJ1-1	TGTGCCAGCAGCTTTGTGATGAACACTGAAGCTTTCTTT	CASSFVMNTEAFF
TRBV14	few	-	TRBJ2-2	TGTGCCAGCAGCCCGGACCTGAACACCGGGGAGCTGTTTTTT	CASSPDLNTGELFF
TRBV10-3	many	-	TRBJ1-1	TGTGCCATCAGGGGACTAACAAACACTGAAGCTTTCTTT	CAIRGLTNTEAFF
TRBV6-5	many	-	TRBJ2-3	TGTGCCAGCAGTATACAGGGATCAGATACGCAGTATTTT	CASSIQGSDTQYF
TRBV9	many	-	TRBJ2-5	TGTGCCAGCAGCGTAGGGACAACCCAAGAGACCCAGTACTTC	CASSVGTTQETQYF